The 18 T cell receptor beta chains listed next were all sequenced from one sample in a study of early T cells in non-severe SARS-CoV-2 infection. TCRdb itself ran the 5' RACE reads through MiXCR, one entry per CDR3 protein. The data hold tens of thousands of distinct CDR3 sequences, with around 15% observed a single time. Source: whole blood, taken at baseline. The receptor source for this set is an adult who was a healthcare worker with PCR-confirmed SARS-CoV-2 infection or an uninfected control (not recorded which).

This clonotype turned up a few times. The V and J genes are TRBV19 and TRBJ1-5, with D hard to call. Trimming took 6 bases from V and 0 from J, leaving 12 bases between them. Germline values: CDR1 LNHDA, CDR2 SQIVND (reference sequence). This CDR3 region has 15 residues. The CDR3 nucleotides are TGTGCCAGTAGACCCTCGGGGTATAGCAATCAGCCCCAGCATTTT. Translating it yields CASRPSGYSNQPQHF.

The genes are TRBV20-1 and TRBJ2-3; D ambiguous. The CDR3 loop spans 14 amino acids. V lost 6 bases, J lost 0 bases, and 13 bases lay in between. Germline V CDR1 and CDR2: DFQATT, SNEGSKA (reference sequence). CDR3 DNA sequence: TGCAGTGCAAAAGCCGGTTCTAGCACAGATACGCAGTATTTT. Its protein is CSAKAGSSTDTQYF.

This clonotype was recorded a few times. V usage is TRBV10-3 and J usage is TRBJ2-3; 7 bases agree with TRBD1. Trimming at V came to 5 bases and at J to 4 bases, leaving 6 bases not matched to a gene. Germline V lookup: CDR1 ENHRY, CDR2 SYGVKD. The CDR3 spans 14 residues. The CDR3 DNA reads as TGTGCCATCAGTTTCGACAGGGATGCAGATACGCAGTATTTT. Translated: CAISFDRDADTQYF.

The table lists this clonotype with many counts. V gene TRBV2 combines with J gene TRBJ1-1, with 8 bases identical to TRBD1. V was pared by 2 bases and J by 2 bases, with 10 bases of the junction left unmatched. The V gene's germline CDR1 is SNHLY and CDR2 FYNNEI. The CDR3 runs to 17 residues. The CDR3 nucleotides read TGTGCCAGCAGTGAATGGGCCTCGGACAGGGCAAACACTGAAGCTTTCTTT. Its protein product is CASSEWASDRANTEAFF.

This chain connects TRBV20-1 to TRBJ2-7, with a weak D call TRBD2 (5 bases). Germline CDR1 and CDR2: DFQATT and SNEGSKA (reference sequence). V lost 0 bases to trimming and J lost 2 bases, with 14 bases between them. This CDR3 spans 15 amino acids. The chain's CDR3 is CSARDEGGPPYEQYF. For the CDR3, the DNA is TGCAGTGCTAGAGATGAGGGCGGGCCCCCCTACGAGCAGTACTTC.

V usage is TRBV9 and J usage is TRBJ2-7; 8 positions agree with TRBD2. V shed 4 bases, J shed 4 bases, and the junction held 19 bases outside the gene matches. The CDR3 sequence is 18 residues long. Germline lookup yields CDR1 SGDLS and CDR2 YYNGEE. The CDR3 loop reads CASSPRSWPGGIQYEQYF. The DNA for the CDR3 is TGTGCCAGCAGCCCCCGTTCGTGGCCGGGAGGGATTCAGTACGAGCAGTACTTC. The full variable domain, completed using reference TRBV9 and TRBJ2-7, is DSGVTQTPKHLITATGQRVTLRCSPRSGDLSVYWYQQSLDQGLQFLIQYYNGEERAKGNILERFSAQQFPDLHSELNLSSLELGDSALYFCASSPRSWPGGIQYEQYFGPGTRLTVT.

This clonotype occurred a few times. The CDR3: CASSLDLAGADTQYF. DNA of the CDR3: TGTGCCAGCAGCCTGGACCTAGCGGGAGCGGATACGCAGTATTTT. The chain is built from TRBV7-3 and TRBJ2-3; TRBD2 agrees at 10 bases. V was clipped by 5 bases and J by 6 bases; unmatched bases: 8. Germline V gives CDR1 SGHTA, CDR2 FQGTGA. This CDR3 contains 15 residues.

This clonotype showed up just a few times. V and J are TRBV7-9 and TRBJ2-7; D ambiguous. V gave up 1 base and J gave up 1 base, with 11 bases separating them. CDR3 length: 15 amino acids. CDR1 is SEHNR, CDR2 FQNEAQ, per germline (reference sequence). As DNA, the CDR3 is TGTGCCAGCAGCTTAGGAGCCAGAAGTTCCTACGAGCAGTACTTC. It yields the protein CASSLGARSSYEQYF.

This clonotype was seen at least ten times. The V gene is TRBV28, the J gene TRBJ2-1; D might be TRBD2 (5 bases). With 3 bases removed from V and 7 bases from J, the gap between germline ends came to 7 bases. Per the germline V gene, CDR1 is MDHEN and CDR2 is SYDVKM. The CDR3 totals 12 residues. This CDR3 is CASSLWRNEQFF. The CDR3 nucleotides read TGTGCCAGCAGTTTGTGGAGGAATGAGCAGTTCTTC.

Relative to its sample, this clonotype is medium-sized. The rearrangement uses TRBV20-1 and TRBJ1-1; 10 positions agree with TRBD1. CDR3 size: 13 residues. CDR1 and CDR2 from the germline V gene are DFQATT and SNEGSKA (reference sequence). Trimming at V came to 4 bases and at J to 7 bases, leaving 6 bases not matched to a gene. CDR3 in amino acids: CSAKGQGEIEAFF. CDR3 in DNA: TGCAGTGCTAAAGGACAGGGGGAGATTGAAGCTTTCTTT.

The CDR3 loop reads CASSKRSGRATDTQYF. The CDR3 DNA is TGTGCCAGCAGCAAAAGAAGCGGGAGGGCCACAGATACGCAGTATTTT. J is TRBJ2-3 and V is TRBV7-6; 10 nucleotides agree with TRBD2. V gave up 5 bases and J gave up 2 bases; unmatched junction bases: 7. Germline values: CDR1 SGHVS, CDR2 FNYEAQ. CDR3 length equals 16 residues.

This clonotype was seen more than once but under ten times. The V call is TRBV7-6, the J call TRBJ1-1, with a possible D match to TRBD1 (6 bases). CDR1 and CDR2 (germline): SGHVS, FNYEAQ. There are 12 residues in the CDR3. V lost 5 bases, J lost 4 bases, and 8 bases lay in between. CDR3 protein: CASSPTGTEAFF. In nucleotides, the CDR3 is TGTGCCAGCAGCCCGACAGGCACTGAAGCTTTCTTT.

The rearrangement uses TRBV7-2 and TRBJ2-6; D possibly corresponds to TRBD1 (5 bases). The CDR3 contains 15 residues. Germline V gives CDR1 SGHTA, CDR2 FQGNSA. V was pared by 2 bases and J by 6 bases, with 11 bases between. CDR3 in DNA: TGTGCCAGCAGCTTACCTACAGGTCAGGCCAACGTCCTGACTTTC. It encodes CASSLPTGQANVLTF.

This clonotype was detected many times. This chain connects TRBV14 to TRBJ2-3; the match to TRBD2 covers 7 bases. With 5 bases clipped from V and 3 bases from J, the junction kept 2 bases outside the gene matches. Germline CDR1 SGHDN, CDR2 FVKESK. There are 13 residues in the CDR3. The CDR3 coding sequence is TGTGCCAGCAGCGGGCGGGAGACAGATACGCAGTATTTT. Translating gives CASSGRETDTQYF. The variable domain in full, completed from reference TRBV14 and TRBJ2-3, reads EAGVTQFPSHSVIEKGQTVTLRCDPISGHDNLYWYRRVMGKEIKFLLHFVKESKQDESGMPNNRFLAERTGGTYSTLKVQPAELEDSGVYFCASSGRETDTQYFGPGTRLTVL.

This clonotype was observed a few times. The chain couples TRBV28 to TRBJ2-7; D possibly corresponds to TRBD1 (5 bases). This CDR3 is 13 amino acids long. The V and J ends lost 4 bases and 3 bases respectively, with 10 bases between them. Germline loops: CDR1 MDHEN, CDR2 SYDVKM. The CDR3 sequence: CASSSTGFYEQYF. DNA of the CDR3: TGTGCCAGCAGTTCCACAGGTTTCTACGAGCAGTACTTC.

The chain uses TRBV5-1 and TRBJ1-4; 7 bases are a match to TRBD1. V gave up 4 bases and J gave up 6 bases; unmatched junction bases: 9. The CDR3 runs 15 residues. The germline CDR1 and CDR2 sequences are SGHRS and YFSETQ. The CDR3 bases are TGCGCCAGCAGCCTCCAGGGGGGGGCGGATGAAAAACTGTTTTTT. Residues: CASSLQGGADEKLFF.

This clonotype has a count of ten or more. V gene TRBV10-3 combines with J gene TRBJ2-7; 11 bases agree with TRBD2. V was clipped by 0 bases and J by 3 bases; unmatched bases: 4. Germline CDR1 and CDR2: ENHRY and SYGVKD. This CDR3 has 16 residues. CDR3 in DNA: TGTGCCATCAGTGAGTCCGGGACTAGCGGAGTCTACGAGCAGTACTTC. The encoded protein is CAISESGTSGVYEQYF.

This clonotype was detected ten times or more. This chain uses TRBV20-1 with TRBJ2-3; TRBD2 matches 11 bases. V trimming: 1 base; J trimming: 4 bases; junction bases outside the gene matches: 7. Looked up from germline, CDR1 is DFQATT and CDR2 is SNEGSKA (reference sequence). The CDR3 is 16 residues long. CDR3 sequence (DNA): TGCAGTGCTAGAGTCACTAGCGGGAGTTTCCCAGATACGCAGTATTTT. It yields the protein CSARVTSGSFPDTQYF.